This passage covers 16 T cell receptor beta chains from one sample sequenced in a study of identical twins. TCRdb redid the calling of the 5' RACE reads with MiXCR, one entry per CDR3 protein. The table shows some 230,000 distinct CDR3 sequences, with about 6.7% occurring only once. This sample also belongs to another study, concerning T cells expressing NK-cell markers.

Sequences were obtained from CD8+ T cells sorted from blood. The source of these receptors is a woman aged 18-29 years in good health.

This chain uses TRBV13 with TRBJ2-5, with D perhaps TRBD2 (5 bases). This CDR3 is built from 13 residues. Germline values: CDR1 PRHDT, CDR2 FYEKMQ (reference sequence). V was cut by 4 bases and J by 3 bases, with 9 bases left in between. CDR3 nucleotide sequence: TGTGCCAGCAGCTATTACGGGAAAGAGACCCAGTACTTC. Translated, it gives CASSYYGKETQYF. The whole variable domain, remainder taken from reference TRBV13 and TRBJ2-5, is AAGVIQSPRHLIKEKRETATLKCYPIPRHDTVYWYQQGPGQDPQFLISFYEKMQSDKGSIPDRFSAQQFSDYHSELNMSSLELGDSALYFCASSYYGKETQYFGPGTRLLVL.

CDR3 nucleotide sequence: TGTGCCAGCAGCTTAGAACTAGCGGGGACCTACAATGAGCAGTTCTTC. Protein sequence: CASSLELAGTYNEQFF. The chain couples TRBV11-2 to TRBJ2-1; 10 bases line up with TRBD2. With 0 bases clipped from V and 2 bases from J, the junction kept 1 base outside the gene matches. The CDR3 is 16 residues long. Per germline, CDR1 SGHAT and CDR2 FQNNGV.

The CDR3 DNA reads TGTGCCAGCAGAGGACTGGGGGGGGAGACCCAGTACTTC. It yields the protein CASRGLGGETQYF. J is TRBJ2-5 and V is TRBV12-3 or TRBV12-4, with 7 bases aligning to TRBD2. J was trimmed by 5 bases and V by 6 bases; bases with no gene match: 6. This CDR3 is 13 amino acids long.

The CDR3 spells CSAYRGYEQYF. The CDR3 DNA reads as TGCAGCGCTTACAGGGGCTACGAGCAGTACTTC. J is TRBJ2-7 and V is TRBV29-1, with TRBD1 matching 7 bases. Germline V lookup: CDR1 SQVTM, CDR2 ANQGSEA. CDR3 length: 11 amino acids. The V segment lost 7 bases and the J segment 3 bases; nucleotides outside the gene matches: 3.

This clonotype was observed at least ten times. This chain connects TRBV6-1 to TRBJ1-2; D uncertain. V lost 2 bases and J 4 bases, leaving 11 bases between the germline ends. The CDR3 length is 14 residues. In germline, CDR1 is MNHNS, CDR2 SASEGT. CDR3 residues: CASSEFVRTYGYTF. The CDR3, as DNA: TGTGCCAGCAGTGAATTCGTGAGGACCTATGGCTACACCTTC.

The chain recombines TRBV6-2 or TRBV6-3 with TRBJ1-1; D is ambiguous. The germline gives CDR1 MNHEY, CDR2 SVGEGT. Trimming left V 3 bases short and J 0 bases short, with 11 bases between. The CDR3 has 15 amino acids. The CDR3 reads CASSYTAGVNTEAFF. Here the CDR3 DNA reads TGTGCCAGCAGTTATACGGCAGGAGTGAACACTGAAGCTTTCTTT.

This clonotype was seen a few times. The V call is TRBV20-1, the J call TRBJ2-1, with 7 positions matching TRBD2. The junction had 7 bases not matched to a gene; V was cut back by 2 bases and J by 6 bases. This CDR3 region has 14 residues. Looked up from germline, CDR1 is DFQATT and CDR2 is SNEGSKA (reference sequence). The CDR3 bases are TGCAGTGCTAGAAGGGAGGGAATGATCAATGAGCAGTTCTTC. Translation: CSARREGMINEQFF.

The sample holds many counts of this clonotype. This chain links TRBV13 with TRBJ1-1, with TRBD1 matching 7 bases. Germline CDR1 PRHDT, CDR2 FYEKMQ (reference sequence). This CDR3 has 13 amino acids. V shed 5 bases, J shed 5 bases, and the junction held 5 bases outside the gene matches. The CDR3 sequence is CASSIQTGTEAFF. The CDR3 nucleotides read TGTGCCAGCAGCATCCAGACAGGGACTGAAGCTTTCTTT.

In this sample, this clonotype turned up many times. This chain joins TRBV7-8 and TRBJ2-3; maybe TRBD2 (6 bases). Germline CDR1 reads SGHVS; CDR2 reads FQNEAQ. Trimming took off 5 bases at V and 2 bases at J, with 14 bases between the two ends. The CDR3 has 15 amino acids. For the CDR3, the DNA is TGTGCCAGCAGCCCCCCCAGCGGGCCCACAGATACGCAGTATTTT. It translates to CASSPPSGPTDTQYF.

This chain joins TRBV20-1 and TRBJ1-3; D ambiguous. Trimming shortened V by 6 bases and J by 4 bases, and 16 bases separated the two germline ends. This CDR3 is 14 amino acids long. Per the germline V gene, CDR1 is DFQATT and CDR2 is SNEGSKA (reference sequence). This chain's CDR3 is CSATPRESGNTIYF. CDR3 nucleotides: TGCAGTGCCACCCCTAGGGAGTCAGGAAACACCATATATTTT.

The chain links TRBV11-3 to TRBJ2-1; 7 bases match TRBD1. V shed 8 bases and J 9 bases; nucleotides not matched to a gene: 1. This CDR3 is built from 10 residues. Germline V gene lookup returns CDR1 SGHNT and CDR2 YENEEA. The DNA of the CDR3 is TGTGCCAGCCAGGGGGTTGAGCAGTTCTTC. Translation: CASQGVEQFF.

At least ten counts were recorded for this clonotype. The CDR3, as DNA: TGTGCCAGCAGCTTAAGTATACGACAGGGGGCGCGGGAGACCCAGTACTTC. This codes for CASSLSIRQGARETQYF. The rearrangement uses TRBV7-9 and TRBJ2-5; 10 nucleotides align to TRBD1. CDR3 length: 17 amino acids. The trim removed 2 bases at V and 5 bases at J, leaving 11 bases unmatched. In germline, CDR1 is SEHNR, CDR2 FQNEAQ (reference sequence).

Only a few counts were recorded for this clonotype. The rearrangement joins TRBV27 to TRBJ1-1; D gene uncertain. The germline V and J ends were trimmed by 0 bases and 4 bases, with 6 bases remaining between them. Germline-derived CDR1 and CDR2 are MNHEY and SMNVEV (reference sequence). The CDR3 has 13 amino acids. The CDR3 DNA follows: TGTGCCAGCAGTTTATCACCGGGCACTGAAGCTTTCTTT. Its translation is CASSLSPGTEAFF.

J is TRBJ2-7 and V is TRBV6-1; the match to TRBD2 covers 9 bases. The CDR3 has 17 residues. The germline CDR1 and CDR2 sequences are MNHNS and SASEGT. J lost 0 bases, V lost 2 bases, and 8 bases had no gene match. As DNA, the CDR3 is TGTGCCAGCAGTGAACTGGGATTTAGCGGGGGCTCCTACGAGCAGTACTTC. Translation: CASSELGFSGGSYEQYF.

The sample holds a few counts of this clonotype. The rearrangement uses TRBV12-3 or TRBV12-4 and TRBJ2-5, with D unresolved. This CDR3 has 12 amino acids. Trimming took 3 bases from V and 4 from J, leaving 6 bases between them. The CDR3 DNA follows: TGTGCCAGCAGTTTTTCCATAGAGACCCAGTACTTC. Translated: CASSFSIETQYF.

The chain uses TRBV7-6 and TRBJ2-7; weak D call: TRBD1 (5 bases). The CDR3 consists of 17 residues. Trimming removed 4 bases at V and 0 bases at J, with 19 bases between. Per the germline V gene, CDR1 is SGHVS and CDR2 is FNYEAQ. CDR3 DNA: TGTGCCAGCAGCTCTTTGGGGCCTACCCCTAGCTCCTACGAGCAGTACTTC. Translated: CASSSLGPTPSSYEQYF.